Given below is one TCR beta chain in context. This clonotype was observed a few times. Its antigen is unknown. No base quality information exists; no much larger clone differs at one position. These data are taken from a study of T cells in Graves' hyperthyroidism and ophthalmopathy (dated by TCRdb to about 2019). A note on the overall study: Peripheral blood samples were taken at initial diagnosis, before any treatment was given. TCR Vbeta CDR3 sequencing of 135 peripheral blood samples (approximately 44 ophthalmopathy, 75 hyperthyroidism and approximately 17 progressor patients) is reported in the paper. Prospective prediction of ophthalmopathy was tested in an independent validation cohort of 18 to 20 hyperthyroidism patients and some 17 patients who later progressed to ophthalmopathy. The study also compared thyroid tissue and blood T-cell repertoires from roughly 6 Graves' hyperthyroidism patients. Once sampling was done, hyperthyroidism patients were given methimazole at a starting dose of 30 mg daily, whereas ophthalmopathy patients were given high-dose intravenous methylprednisolone. To identify TCR V-J signatures that set the groups apart, the researchers used a discovery cohort of about a hundred patients, made up of 40 to 45 with Graves' ophthalmopathy and 57 with stable Graves' hyperthyroidism. The approximately 100 discovery patients were divided at random into training and test sets in a 7:3 ratio. The paper as a whole reports these results and caveats: Most expanded thyroid clonotypes (frequency above 0.001) were also detected in blood, a finding suggesting that blood repertoires may reflect thyroid immune responses. No statistical method was used to set the sample size in advance, and investigators knew the group allocation. A 13 V-J signature model separated ophthalmopathy from stable hyperthyroidism, with just over 85% sensitivity and 81.08% specificity in cross-validation and 80%/75% in testing. In validation, the model predicted progression to ophthalmopathy with 55% to 71% sensitivity and about 72% specificity, a median of about six months before onset.

Amplification of TCR beta CDR3 regions was carried out from RNA transcripts. The first round of RT-PCR for the TCR CDR3 was performed with the HTBI primer set and the Qiagen OneStep RT-PCR kit. Libraries were constructed in a second round of multiplex PCR, after which size selection and purification were carried out. Libraries were sequenced paired-end with 100 bp reads on an Illumina HiSeq2000. The authors processed their data as follows. Raw data were processed with SOAPnuke, discarding reads with adapters, uncalled bases, mean Phred below 15, or no exact constant-primer or identifier match. High-quality paired reads were merged using COPE v1.2.5, and each unique nucleotide sequence was defined as a clonotype. MiTCR v1.1 was used to align clonotypes to the IMGT TRBV, TRBD and TRBJ reference segments. Only V-J combinations with frequency above 0.0001, covering 98% to 99.2% of repertoires, were analysed. The TCS score was defined as F50 (clonal expansion) divided by E x V (chaos), with BLOSUM62-based TCRdist calculated between CDR3 peptides within each V-J. Welch's t-statistics and random forest reduced some 510 V-J features to 13, which were used in a naive Bayes classifier (R e1071). TCRdb ran its own pipeline on the public reads, namely fastp trimming at Q25 and MiXCR clone calling, and kept in-frame beta chains. Every CDR3 protein is listed once, alongside the most common genes and DNA of its rows. The authors' filters were not applied to this entry. The sample data list 200,000 to 250,000 distinct CDR3 sequences, and approximately 17% of these were observed just once. Clones ranked in the top ten supply around 52% of the sample.

Stable Graves' hyperthyroidism was defined as no progression to ophthalmopathy during 18 months of follow-up. Hyperthyroidism patients were aged 18 to 65 years and newly diagnosed, with disease duration of less than 2 months. Any patient with an uncontrolled infection, another autoimmune disease, pregnancy or lactation was excluded. Clinical symptoms, serum thyroxine and TRAb, thyroid ultrasound, and orbital computed tomography formed the basis for the diagnoses. PBMCs were isolated from 10 ml of fresh peripheral blood by Ficoll-Paque density gradient centrifugation. Total RNA was extracted using Trizol reagent, and RNA quality was assessed on an Agilent 2100 Bioanalyzer. The CDR3 goes from the cysteine to the phenylalanine over 16 residues. The read is trimmed to its CDR3 DNA, 48 bases read in frame from base 1. V is trimmed back by 0 bases and J by 4 bases, and the junction contains 5 bases that no gene match accounts for. In the germline V gene, CDR1 corresponds to SGDLS and CDR2 to YYNGEE.

This receptor was taken from a man aged 50-60 years with Graves' hyperthyroidism. The rearrangement combines TRBV9 with TRBJ2-2; TRBD2 agrees with 8 junctional bases. Sequences were obtained from blood. The base sequence is TGTGCCAGCAGCGTAGGGACTAGCTATTCCACCGGGGAGCTGTTTTTT. This translates into CASSVGTSYSTGELFF.